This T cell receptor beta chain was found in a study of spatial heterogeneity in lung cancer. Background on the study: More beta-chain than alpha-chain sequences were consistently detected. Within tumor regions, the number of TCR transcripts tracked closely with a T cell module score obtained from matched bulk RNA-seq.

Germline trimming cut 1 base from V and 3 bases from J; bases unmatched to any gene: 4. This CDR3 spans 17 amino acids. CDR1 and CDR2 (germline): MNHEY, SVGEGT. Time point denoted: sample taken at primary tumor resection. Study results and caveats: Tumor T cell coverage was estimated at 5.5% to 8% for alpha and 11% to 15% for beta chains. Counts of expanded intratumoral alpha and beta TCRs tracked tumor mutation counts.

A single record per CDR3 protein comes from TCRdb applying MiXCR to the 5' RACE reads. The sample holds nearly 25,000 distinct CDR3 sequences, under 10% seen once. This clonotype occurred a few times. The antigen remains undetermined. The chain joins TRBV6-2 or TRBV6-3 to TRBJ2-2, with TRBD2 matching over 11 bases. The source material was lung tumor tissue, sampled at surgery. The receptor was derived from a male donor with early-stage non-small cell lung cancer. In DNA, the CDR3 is TGTGCCAGCAGTTACTTAGCGGGAGGGCCCGACACCGGGGAGCTGTTTTTT. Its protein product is CASSYLAGGPDTGELFF.